This TCR beta chain came from a study of CXCR3-negative and CXCR3-positive naive CD8 T cells. Overall study: Roughly 1.5 +/- 0.3 million TRB reads came from each library, giving around 140 million in total.

Germline-derived CDR1 and CDR2 are SGHKS and YYEKEE (reference sequence). CDR3 size: 14 residues. Investigators sorted each CD8+ T cell subset in triplicate, taking under 350,000 cells each time. The method, 5' RACE with UMI labels, was used to prepare the TRB cDNA libraries. TCRdb re-called the 5' RACE reads and catalogs CDR3 proteins one per entry, DNA excluded. The table lists approximately 74,000 distinct CDR3 sequences. What was sequenced was naive CXCR3- CD8+ T cells from blood. The subset here: CD45RO-CCR7+CD27+CD95- naive CD8+ T cells lacking CXCR3 (TNR3-). The source is a human donor in good health. Some clones in this sample may be carry-over from other donors' samples. The V call is TRBV5-5, the J call TRBJ1-5; TCRdb gives TRBD1 as the D gene, but with no DNA this cannot be confirmed. The CDR3 sequence: CASSFSGGNQPQHF. Complete variable domain (other parts from reference TRBV5-5 and TRBJ1-5): DAGVTQSPTHLIKTRGQQVTLRCSPISGHKSVSWYQQVLGQGPQFIFQYYEKEERGRGNFPDRFSARQFPNYSSELNVNALLLGDSALYLCASSFSGGNQPQHFGDGTRLSIL.